Listed below are T cell receptor beta chains from one sample, sequenced in a study of control samples from healthy donors and cancer patients. Clones were read by immunoSEQ multiplex PCR, and TCRdb kept only the in-frame ones, dropping some. Here the sample spans fewer than 200,000 clones, approximately 94% being singletons. The source material was blood. The receptors stem from a man aged 25-45 years in good health. The CDR3 runs from the conserved cysteine through the conserved F or W. The order of the fields is D gene, clone size, J gene, V gene, CDR3 DNA, CDR3 protein. D genes are given only for firm matches. Rows may omit the clone size; those that give it use once, few, many or a size class.

TRBD1 . TRBJ1-2 TRBV10-1 TGCGCCAGCAGTTCGGGACAGGCCGGCTATGGCTACACCTTC CASSSGQAGYGYTF
. . TRBJ1-5 TRBV6-5 TGTGCCAGCAGGGGGCGAGGCAATCAGCCCCAGCATTTT CASRGRGNQPQHF
. . TRBJ1-2 TRBV27 TGTGCCAGCAGTGGGGGGGGTGCCCTATTCTATGGCTACACCTTC CASSGGGALFYGYTF
TRBD1 . TRBJ2-1 TRBV5-1 TGCGCCAGCAGCTTGGGGGACAGGGGTGGGTACAATGAGCAGTTCTTC CASSLGDRGGYNEQFF
. . TRBJ2-5 TRBV6-4 TGTGCCAGCACCCTGTGGGCGGGGAAGGAAGAGACCCAGTACTTC CASTLWAGKEETQYF
. . TRBJ1-4 TRBV2 TGTGCCAGCAGGACGTTGGCTAATGAAAAACTGTTTTTT CASRTLANEKLFF
TRBD1 . TRBJ2-2 TRBV2 TGTGCCAGCAGTATGACAGGGGGTGACACCGGGGAGCTGTTTTTT CASSMTGGDTGELFF
. . TRBJ1-2 TRBV18 TGTGCCAGCTCACCACAGGAGAACTATGGCTACACCTTC CASSPQENYGYTF
TRBD1 . TRBJ1-1 TRBV5-1 TGCGCCAGGGAGACAGGGAGCAACACTGAAGCTTTCTTT CARETGSNTEAFF
. . TRBJ1-3 TRBV5-4 TGTGCCAGCAGCTTTGGGGCGCGGGGAAACACCATATATTTT CASSFGARGNTIYF
TRBD1 . TRBJ2-7 TRBV5-1 TGCGCCAGCAGCTTGCAACCCCTTCGGGACAGAGCCTACGAGCAGTACTTC CASSLQPLRDRAYEQYF
TRBD1 . TRBJ1-2 TRBV15 TGTGCCACCAGCAGAGATTCCCTGACACAGGGGGCGCGGAACTATGGCTACACCTTC CATSRDSLTQGARNYGYTF
. . TRBJ1-2 TRBV11-2 TGTGCCAGCAGCTGGGATTCTTTCATATATGGCTACACCTTC CASSWDSFIYGYTF
TRBD2 . TRBJ2-7 TRBV6-5 TGTGCCAGCAGTATACTAGCGGGACCCCAGGGTGAGCAGTACTTC CASSILAGPQGEQYF
TRBD1 . TRBJ2-1 TRBV14 TGTGCCAGCAGCCACTTACCGGGACAGGGACCCAATGAGCAGTTCTTC CASSHLPGQGPNEQFF
. . TRBJ2-4 TRBV4-1 TGCGCCAGCAGCCAAGATAGCGGACGTTTCAAAAACATTCAGTACTTC CASSQDSGRFKNIQYF
. . TRBJ1-1 TRBV2 TGTGCCAGCAGCGCAACCACTGAAGCTTTCTTT CASSATTEAFF
TRBD2 . TRBJ2-1 TRBV2 TGTGCCAGCAGTGAGACTAGCGGAACCTACAATGAGCAGTTCTTC CASSETSGTYNEQFF
. . TRBJ1-2 TRBV19 TGTGCCAGTAGTATATCCGGTCAGGGAGTCTATGGCTACACCTTC CASSISGQGVYGYTF
. few TRBJ2-5 TRBV5-1 TGCGCCAGCAGCTTGGGCACCCAAGAGACCCAGTACTTC CASSLGTQETQYF